This TCR beta chain was retrieved from a study of blood T cells in healthy people across ages. CDR1 is MNHNS, CDR2 SASEGT, per germline. CDR3 size: 19 residues. The authors ran a second PCR of roughly 7 to 11 cycles using a sample-barcoded 5' primer and a J-beta primer mix. TCRdb used MiXCR to reprocess the 5' RACE reads, holding one entry per CDR3 protein. The sample has about 500,000 distinct CDR3 sequences; under 30% are singletons. This clonotype was counted only a few times. These data were also filed under a second study, of T cells of mothers and their children.

J is TRBJ2-5 and V is TRBV6-1; the match to TRBD2 covers 7 bases. The closer fit of TRBJ2-7 to the DNA end suggests the J call may be wrong. This clonotype originated in a boy aged 10-17 years in good health. Material for sequencing was blood. CDR3 loop: CASSEDDLDQGGLWYEQYF. In DNA form, the CDR3 reads TGTGCCAGCAGTGAAGATGACTTGGATCAGGGAGGGTTATGGTACGAGCAGTACTTC.